This T cell receptor (beta chain) is from a study of OX40 agonist ivuxolimab in advanced cancers. Turning to the study itself: Six ivuxolimab dose levels, 0.01 to 10 mg/kg, were given intravenously every 2 weeks.

Samples were taken at baseline and on day 1 of cycles 4 and 7. Libraries were prepared by immunoSEQ multiplex PCR; TCRdb keeps only in-frame clonotypes and omits some of them. The sample lists about 64,000 clones, more than 85% occurring once. Whole-study results and caveats: Still undetermined is the antigen specificity of the expanded peripheral T cells.

Trimming took 6 bases from V and 5 from J; bases not matched to a gene: 8. CDR1 is SNHLY, CDR2 FYNNEI, per germline. The CDR3 runs to 15 residues. As to this clone: Antigen unknown.

This TCR was recovered from an adult with an advanced solid tumor such as melanoma, head and neck, liver or kidney cancer. The sample consisted of CD4+ or CD8+ T cells sorted from blood, taken in a trial of the OX40 agonist ivuxolimab. The V and J genes are TRBV2 and TRBJ1-5; 9 bases are a match to TRBD1. CDR3 residues: CASRGQGSWDQPQHF. The CDR3, as DNA: TGTGCCAGCAGAGGACAGGGGTCCTGGGATCAGCCCCAGCATTTT.